This TCR beta chain was found in a study of CD8 T cells in ankylosing spondylitis. Study-wide points: Disease-associated clones were reportedly significantly overrepresented in matched ankylosing spondylitis synovial fluid.

MiXCR, run by TCRdb on the 5' RACE reads, gives a single entry per CDR3 protein. The sample has just under 350,000 distinct CDR3 sequences, about 15% seen once. The CDR3 is made up of 15 amino acids. From germline, CDR1 is MDHEN and CDR2 SYDVKM. V was pared by 8 bases and J by 6 bases, with 19 bases between. Comments on this clonotype: No antigen is known for it.

This rearrangement joins TRBV28 to TRBJ1-4, with D possibly matching TRBD1 (6 bases). The TCR originated in a male donor with ankylosing spondylitis or in good health (not recorded which). Sequenced input: blood, either unsorted or a sorted T cell fraction (not recorded which). CDR3 bases: TGTGCCAGCTTCGAAAGGGGGGCGGCTGATGAAAAACTGTTTTTT. Its translation is CASFERGAADEKLFF. Full variable domain (outside the CDR3, taken from reference TRBV28 and TRBJ1-4): DVKVTQSSRYLVKRTGEKVFLECVQDMDHENMFWYRQDPGLGLRLIYFSYDVKMKEKGDIPEGYSVSREKKERFSLILESASTNQTSMYLCASFERGAADEKLFFGSGTQLSVL.